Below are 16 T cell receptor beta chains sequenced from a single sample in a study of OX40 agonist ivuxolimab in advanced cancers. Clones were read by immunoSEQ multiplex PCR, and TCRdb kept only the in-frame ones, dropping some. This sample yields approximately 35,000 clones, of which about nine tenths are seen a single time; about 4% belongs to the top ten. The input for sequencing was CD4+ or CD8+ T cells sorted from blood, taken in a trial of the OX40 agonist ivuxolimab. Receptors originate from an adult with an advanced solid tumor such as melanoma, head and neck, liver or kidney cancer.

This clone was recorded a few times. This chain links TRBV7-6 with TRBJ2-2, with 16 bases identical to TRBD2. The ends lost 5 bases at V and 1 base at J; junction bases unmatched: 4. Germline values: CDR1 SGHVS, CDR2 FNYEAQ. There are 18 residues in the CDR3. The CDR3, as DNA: TGTGCCAGCAGCGCGGGACTAGCGGGGGGGCGGAACACCGGGGAGCTGTTTTTT. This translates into CASSAGLAGGRNTGELFF. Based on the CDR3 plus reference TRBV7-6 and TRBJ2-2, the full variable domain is GAGVSQSPRYKVTKRGQDVALRCDPISGHVSLYWYRQALGQGPEFLTYFNYEAQQDKSGLPNDRFSAERPEGSISTLTIQRTEQRDSAMYRCASSAGLAGGRNTGELFFGEGSRLTVL.

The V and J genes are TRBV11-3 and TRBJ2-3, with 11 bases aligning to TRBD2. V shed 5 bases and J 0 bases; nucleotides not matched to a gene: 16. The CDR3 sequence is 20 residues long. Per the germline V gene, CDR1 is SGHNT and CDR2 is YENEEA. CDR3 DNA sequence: TGTGCCAGCAGCCCCCTCCCACCTAGCGGGAGGCCTTTGAGCACAGATACGCAGTATTTT. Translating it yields CASSPLPPSGRPLSTDTQYF.

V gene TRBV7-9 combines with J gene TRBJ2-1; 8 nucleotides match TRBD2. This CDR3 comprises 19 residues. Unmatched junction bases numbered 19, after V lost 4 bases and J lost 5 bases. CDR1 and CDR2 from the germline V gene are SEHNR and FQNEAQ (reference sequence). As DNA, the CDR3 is TGTGCCAGCAGCTCAAAAAAGAGGGCCACGGGACTAGAAAACAATGAGCAGTTCTTC. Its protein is CASSSKKRATGLENNEQFF.

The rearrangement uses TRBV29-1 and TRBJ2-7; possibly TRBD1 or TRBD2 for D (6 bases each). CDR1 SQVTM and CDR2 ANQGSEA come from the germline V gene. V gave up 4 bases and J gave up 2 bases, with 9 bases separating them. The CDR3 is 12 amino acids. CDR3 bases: TGCAGCGTTGGGGGGGACACCTACGAGCAGTACTTC. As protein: CSVGGDTYEQYF.

This CDR3 reads CASSPPIRGSNTEAFF. CDR3 nucleotides: TGTGCCAGCTCACCACCGATCCGAGGAAGCAACACTGAAGCTTTCTTT. The rearrangement uses TRBV18 and TRBJ1-1; D gene unclear. The V end was cut by 0 bases, the J end by 2 bases, with 13 bases between. CDR3 length equals 16 residues. Per the germline V gene, CDR1 is KGHSH and CDR2 is LQKENI.

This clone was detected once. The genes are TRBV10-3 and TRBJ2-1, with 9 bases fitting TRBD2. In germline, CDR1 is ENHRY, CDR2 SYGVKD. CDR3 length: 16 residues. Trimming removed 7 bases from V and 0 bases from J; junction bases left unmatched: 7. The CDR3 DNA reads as TGTGCCATCACCCCTAGCGGGGTAAGCTCCTACAATGAGCAGTTCTTC. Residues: CAITPSGVSSYNEQFF.

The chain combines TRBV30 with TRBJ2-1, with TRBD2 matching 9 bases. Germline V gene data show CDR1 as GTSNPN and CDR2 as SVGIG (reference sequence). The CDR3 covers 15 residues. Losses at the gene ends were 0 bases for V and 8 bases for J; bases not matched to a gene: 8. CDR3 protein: CAWSVISGRGYEQFF. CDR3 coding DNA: TGTGCCTGGAGTGTTATTAGCGGGAGAGGCTATGAGCAGTTCTTC.

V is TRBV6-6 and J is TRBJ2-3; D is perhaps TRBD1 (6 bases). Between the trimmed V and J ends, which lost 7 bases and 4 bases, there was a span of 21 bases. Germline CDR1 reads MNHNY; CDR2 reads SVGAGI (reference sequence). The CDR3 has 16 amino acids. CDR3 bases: TGTGCCAGCACCCCCTATAGGGGGAGAGGTGCAGATACGCAGTATTTT. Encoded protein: CASTPYRGRGADTQYF.

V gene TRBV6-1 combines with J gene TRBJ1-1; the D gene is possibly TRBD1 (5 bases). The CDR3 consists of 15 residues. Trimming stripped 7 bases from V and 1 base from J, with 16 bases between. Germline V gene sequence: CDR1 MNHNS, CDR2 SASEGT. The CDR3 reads CASTLGWGWNTEAFF. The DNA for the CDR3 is TGTGCCAGCACCTTGGGGTGGGGCTGGAACACTGAAGCTTTCTTT.

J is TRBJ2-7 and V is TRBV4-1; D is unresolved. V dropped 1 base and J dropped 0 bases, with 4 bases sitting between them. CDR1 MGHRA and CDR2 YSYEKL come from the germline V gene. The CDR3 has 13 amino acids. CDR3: CASSQGRSYEQYF. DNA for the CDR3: TGCGCCAGCAGCCAAGGGCGCTCCTACGAGCAGTACTTC.

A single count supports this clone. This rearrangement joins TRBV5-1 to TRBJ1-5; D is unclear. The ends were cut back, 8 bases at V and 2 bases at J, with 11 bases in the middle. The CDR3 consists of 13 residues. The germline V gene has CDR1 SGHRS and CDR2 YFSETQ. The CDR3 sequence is CASSLRGNQPQHF. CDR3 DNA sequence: TGCGCCAGTTCGTTAAGGGGCAATCAGCCCCAGCATTTT.

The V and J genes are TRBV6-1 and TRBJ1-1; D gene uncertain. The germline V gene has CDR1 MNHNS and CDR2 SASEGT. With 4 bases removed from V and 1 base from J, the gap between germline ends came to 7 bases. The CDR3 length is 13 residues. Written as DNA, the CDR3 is TGTGCCAGCAGTGTAGGGTGGAACACTGAAGCTTTCTTT. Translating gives CASSVGWNTEAFF.

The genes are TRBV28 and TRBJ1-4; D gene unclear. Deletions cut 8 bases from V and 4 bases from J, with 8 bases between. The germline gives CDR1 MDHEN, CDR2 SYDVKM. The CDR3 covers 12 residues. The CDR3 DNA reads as TGTGCCAGCGGACGGATTAATGAAAAACTGTTTTTT. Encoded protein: CASGRINEKLFF.

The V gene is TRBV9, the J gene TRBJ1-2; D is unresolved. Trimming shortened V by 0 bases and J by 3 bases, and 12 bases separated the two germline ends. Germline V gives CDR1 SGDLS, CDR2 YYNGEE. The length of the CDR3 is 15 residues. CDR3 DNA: TGTGCCAGCAGCGTAGTTCCAGGTTCGGACTATGGCTACACCTTC. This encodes CASSVVPGSDYGYTF.

The CDR3: CVRSFSIKRRGGPPGELFF. In DNA form, the CDR3 reads TGTGTCAGAAGCTTCTCAATTAAACGGCGGGGGGGCCCCCCCGGGGAGCTGTTTTTT. The chain has TRBV7-5 and TRBJ2-2; no check of the table's D call, TRBD2, against the DNA was made. TRBV7-5 is recorded as a pseudogene. The CDR3 consists of 19 residues.

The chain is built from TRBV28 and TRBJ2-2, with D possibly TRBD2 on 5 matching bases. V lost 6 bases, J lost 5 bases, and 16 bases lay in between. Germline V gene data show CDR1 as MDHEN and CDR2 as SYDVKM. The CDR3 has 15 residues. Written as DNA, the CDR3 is TGTGCCAGCAGCGACTATAGGGCGGGTACCGGGGAGCTGTTTTTT. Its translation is CASSDYRAGTGELFF.